Given below is one T cell receptor beta chain in context. Its antigen remains unidentified. This sample is part of a study of cytomegalovirus exposure and HLA in healthy donors. Study-level results: A prior analysis recorded that most TCR beta V segments were productive about 90% or about 30% of the time. Many donors carried some public TCRs, although rarity characterized most TCR sequences. Using the classifier, cytomegalovirus status was reportedly diagnosed with high specificity and sensitivity.

With 60 Vbeta and 13 Jbeta primers, the PCR was carried out. Profiled with immunoSEQ multiplex PCR; TCRdb holds only in-frame clones, not every one. The sample carries about 150,000 clones, 79% recorded once. The sequence was obtained from a man over 45 in good health and CMV-seropositive. Sequenced: PBMCs.

Here the CDR3 DNA reads TGTGCCAGCAGGCTAGGTGCCGGCTTATCTGAGCAGTTCTTC. Translation gives CASRLGAGLSEQFF. The chain uses TRBV27 and TRBJ2-1; D uncertain. The CDR3 spans 14 residues. The germline CDR1 and CDR2 sequences are MNHEY and SMNVEV (reference sequence). Trimming pared 6 bases from V and 9 bases from J, leaving 18 bases between.